A selection of T cell receptor beta chains follows, all from one sample in a study of identical twins. TCRdb re-called the 5' RACE reads with MiXCR, one entry per CDR3 protein. The sample shows around 490,000 distinct CDR3 sequences, more than 20% of them seen only once. These data were likewise used in another study, on yellow fever vaccine responses in identical twins.

The sample was CD4+ T cells sorted from blood. The origin of the receptors is a woman between 18 and 29 years old in good health. Both conserved end residues are part of each CDR3. The D gene is left open where the match is weak. The listing skips clone size in some rows; elsewhere it reads once, few, many or a size class.

clone size	D gene	V gene	J gene	CDR3 protein	CDR3 DNA
.	.	TRBV15	TRBJ2-7	CATSRARRERNEQYF	TGTGCCACCAGCAGAGCCCGCAGGGAGAGGAACGAGCAGTACTTC
few	.	TRBV6-1	TRBJ1-2	CASRLRLDLYGYTF	TGTGCCAGCAGGCTCAGACTGGACCTTTATGGCTACACCTTC
few	.	TRBV4-2	TRBJ2-1	CASSQEIHRGGYHNEQFF	TGTGCCAGCAGCCAAGAAATCCACAGGGGGGGCTACCACAATGAGCAGTTCTTC
.	.	TRBV29-1	TRBJ2-7	CSVKGMLGSYEQYF	TGCAGCGTTAAAGGGATGCTGGGGTCCTACGAGCAGTACTTC
.	TRBD1	TRBV5-1	TRBJ2-1	CASSSRTGNYNEQFF	TGCGCCAGCAGCTCAAGGACAGGGAATTACAATGAGCAGTTCTTC
many	.	TRBV18	TRBJ2-7	CASSPDRYEQYF	TGTGCCAGCTCACCGGACAGATACGAGCAGTACTTC
.	TRBD2	TRBV2	TRBJ2-1	CASRGLAGGYNEQFF	TGTGCCAGCAGGGGTCTCGCGGGGGGATACAATGAGCAGTTCTTC
.	TRBD1	TRBV5-1	TRBJ2-1	CASSLEGGQGSGNEQFF	TGCGCCAGCAGCTTGGAGGGGGGACAGGGGTCAGGAAATGAGCAGTTCTTC
.	TRBD2	TRBV2	TRBJ2-1	CASSTTSGSKSF	TGTGCCAGCAGTACGACTAGCGGGAGTAAGTCCTTC
few	TRBD2	TRBV5-5	TRBJ2-2	CASSPVGGSATGELFF	TGTGCCAGCAGCCCTGTGGGCGGGAGCGCCACCGGGGAGCTGTTTTTT
.	TRBD2	TRBV11-2	TRBJ2-3	CASSLGWYSGGPPTDTQYF	TGTGCCAGCAGCTTAGGGTGGTACAGCGGGGGCCCGCCCACAGATACGCAGTATTTT
few	.	TRBV15	TRBJ1-1	CATSRDLDTEAFF	TGTGCCACCAGCAGAGATTTGGACACTGAAGCTTTCTTT
few	TRBD2	TRBV9	TRBJ2-3	CASSVSSGSPDTQYF	TGTGCCAGCAGCGTTTCAAGCGGGAGCCCAGATACGCAGTATTTT
few	.	TRBV19	TRBJ2-2	CASSMGPTGELFF	TGTGCCAGTAGTATGGGGCCCACCGGGGAGCTGTTTTTT
.	.	TRBV3-1	TRBJ2-7	CASSQTLRNEQYF	TGTGCCAGCAGCCAAACCCTCCGTAACGAGCAGTACTTC
few	.	TRBV27	TRBJ1-1	CASIRGFPLTEAFF	TGTGCCAGCATCCGGGGGTTCCCTCTTACTGAAGCTTTCTTT
.	.	TRBV12-3/TRBV12-4	TRBJ2-7	CASSRRGDYEQYF	TGTGCCAGCAGTCGCAGGGGGGACTACGAGCAGTACTTC
.	TRBD1	TRBV7-9	TRBJ1-1	CASSLAGDSPVAFF	TGTGCCAGCAGCTTAGCGGGGGACAGCCCAGTAGCTTTCTTT
.	.	TRBV2	TRBJ1-3	CASQSDTGNTIYF	TGTGCCAGCCAAAGCGACACTGGAAACACCATATATTTT
.	.	TRBV11-3	TRBJ2-1	CASSLRVAVGGYNEQFF	TGTGCCAGCAGCTTAAGGGTCGCCGTGGGAGGCTACAATGAGCAGTTCTTC
.	TRBD1	TRBV29-1	TRBJ2-5	CSVYGTDQETQYF	TGCAGCGTGTATGGGACAGACCAAGAGACCCAGTACTTC
.	.	TRBV6-2/TRBV6-3	TRBJ2-7	CASSRGRTVPLHGDEQYF	TGTGCCAGCAGTCGAGGACGGACAGTTCCTCTGCACGGCGACGAGCAGTACTTC
few	TRBD1	TRBV25-1	TRBJ2-5	CASSEPGQGKWETQYF	TGTGCCAGCAGTGAACCGGGACAGGGAAAATGGGAGACCCAGTACTTC
few	TRBD1	TRBV19	TRBJ2-5	CASSRTGGAETQYF	TGTGCCAGTAGTAGGACAGGGGGGGCTGAGACCCAGTACTTC
.	.	TRBV11-2	TRBJ2-7	CASSYGGAGPYEQYF	TGTGCCAGCAGTTACGGGGGCGCAGGTCCCTACGAGCAGTACTTC
few	.	TRBV11-2	TRBJ2-2	CATRLRGVAGELFF	TGTGCCACCAGATTAAGGGGAGTCGCCGGGGAGCTGTTTTTT
.	.	TRBV24-1	TRBJ2-1	CATSDLYESDEQFF	TGTGCCACCAGTGATTTGTACGAGAGCGATGAGCAGTTCTTC
few	TRBD2	TRBV12-3/TRBV12-4	TRBJ2-5	CASRPPAGLAGGETQYF	TGTGCCAGCAGACCCCCCGCGGGGCTAGCGGGAGGGGAGACCCAGTACTTC
once	.	TRBV11-3	TRBJ2-7	CASTDTRRYYEQYF	TGTGCCAGCACGGACACCAGGAGGTACTACGAGCAGTACTTC
once	.	TRBV5-5	TRBJ2-2	CASSSTWMNTGELFF	TGTGCCAGCAGCTCAACTTGGATGAACACCGGGGAGCTGTTTTTT
.	TRBD2	TRBV25-1	TRBJ2-7	CASSELAGNYEQYF	TGTGCCAGCAGTGAACTAGCGGGGAACTACGAGCAGTACTTC
.	.	TRBV5-1	TRBJ2-2	CASSPRLGNTGELFF	TGCGCCAGCAGCCCCAGACTGGGCAACACCGGGGAGCTGTTTTTT
.	.	TRBV7-2	TRBJ1-5	CASSLVSYSNQPQHF	TGTGCCAGCAGCTTAGTATCGTATAGCAATCAGCCCCAGCATTTT
.	.	TRBV5-1	TRBJ2-1	CASSLGPRQLYNEQFF	TGCGCCAGCAGCTTGGGCCCTAGACAGTTATACAATGAGCAGTTCTTC
.	.	TRBV15	TRBJ1-1	CATSRAGQGMTEAFF	TGTGCCACCAGCAGAGCTGGGCAGGGGATGACTGAAGCTTTCTTT
.	TRBD1	TRBV18	TRBJ1-5	CASSPRQGRGQPQHF	TGTGCCAGCTCACCCCGACAGGGAAGAGGTCAGCCCCAGCATTTT
.	.	TRBV29-1	TRBJ2-3	CSLPTQYF	TGCAGCCTCCCCACGCAGTATTTT
.	TRBD1	TRBV3-1	TRBJ2-7	CASTTSPGTGGSYEQYF	TGTGCCAGCACCACATCACCGGGGACAGGGGGTTCCTACGAGCAGTACTTC
.	.	TRBV29-1	TRBJ2-5	CSVAGDMGNWAQYF	TGCAGCGTCGCCGGGGACATGGGCAACTGGGCCCAGTACTTC
few	.	TRBV28	TRBJ2-5	CASSSTGRRETQYF	TGTGCCAGCAGTTCGACAGGGAGGCGAGAGACCCAGTACTTC
.	TRBD2	TRBV19	TRBJ2-1	CASSELAGGGRGEQFF	TGTGCCAGTAGTGAACTAGCGGGAGGGGGCCGGGGTGAGCAGTTCTTC
.	TRBD2	TRBV5-1	TRBJ2-1	CASSLALSGGPTITNEQFF	TGCGCCAGCAGCTTGGCCTTAAGCGGGGGGCCCACGATAACGAATGAGCAGTTCTTC
.	TRBD1	TRBV29-1	TRBJ1-1	CSVGGSGGTEAFF	TGCAGCGTCGGAGGGTCAGGGGGCACTGAAGCTTTCTTT
.	.	TRBV12-3/TRBV12-4	TRBJ2-1	CASAFPVGEQFF	TGTGCCAGCGCCTTCCCAGTGGGTGAGCAGTTCTTC
few	.	TRBV5-1	TRBJ1-2	CASSLTSPHDYGYTF	TGCGCCAGCAGCTTGACCAGCCCTCACGACTATGGCTACACCTTC
.	.	TRBV18	TRBJ2-2	CASSPPSGATGELFF	TGTGCCAGCTCACCACCGTCAGGGGCCACCGGGGAGCTGTTTTTT
.	.	TRBV7-2	TRBJ1-3	CASSPRPLVSGNTIYF	TGTGCCAGCAGCCCACGACCGTTAGTGTCTGGAAACACCATATATTTT
few	.	TRBV20-1	TRBJ2-5	CSARDLLDVGTQYF	TGCAGTGCTAGAGATTTGCTAGACGTGGGGACCCAGTACTTC
once	TRBD2	TRBV20-1	TRBJ2-4	CSAILAGSLDIQYF	TGCAGTGCTATCCTAGCGGGAAGCTTGGACATTCAGTACTTC
few	TRBD2	TRBV12-3/TRBV12-4	TRBJ2-1	CASSLTGLAELNSYNEQFF	TGTGCCAGCAGTTTAACGGGACTAGCGGAGCTGAACTCCTACAATGAGCAGTTCTTC
few	TRBD2	TRBV6-2/TRBV6-3	TRBJ2-2	CASSRELGGLAVLNTGELFF	TGTGCCAGCAGCCGCGAGTTGGGGGGACTAGCGGTTCTGAACACCGGGGAGCTGTTTTTT
few	TRBD2	TRBV27	TRBJ2-1	CASSLPHLAGAFVGQFF	TGTGCCAGCAGTTTACCCCACCTAGCGGGGGCCTTTGTTGGGCAGTTCTTC
.	.	TRBV6-5	TRBJ2-3	CASSYWGGGDTQYF	TGTGCCAGCAGTTACTGGGGGGGCGGGGATACGCAGTATTTT
.	.	TRBV2	TRBJ2-3	CANKRDTIVRDTQYF	TGTGCCAACAAGAGAGATACCATTGTGCGCGATACGCAGTATTTT
few	.	TRBV7-2	TRBJ1-2	CASSIKDTNYGYTF	TGTGCCAGCAGCATAAAGGACACAAACTATGGCTACACCTTC
.	.	TRBV2	TRBJ1-6	CASRAGEAYNSPLHF	TGTGCCAGCAGAGCCGGGGAGGCCTATAATTCACCCCTCCACTTT
.	TRBD2	TRBV20-1	TRBJ2-3	CSARDLGTRPNTDTQYF	TGCAGTGCTAGAGATCTCGGGACTAGGCCCAACACAGATACGCAGTATTTT
.	.	TRBV5-1	TRBJ2-2	CASTPRQENTGELFF	TGCGCCAGCACCCCAAGACAGGAGAACACCGGGGAGCTGTTTTTT
.	.	TRBV12-3/TRBV12-4	TRBJ2-2	CASSIRQGWRGENTGELFF	TGTGCCAGCAGTATAAGACAGGGCTGGCGGGGAGAGAACACCGGGGAGCTGTTTTTT